Presented here are 18 T cell receptor beta chains from one specimen sequenced in a study of blood T cell repertoires in COVID-19. Here immunoSEQ multiplex PCR was the method, and the copy in TCRdb shows in-frame clones only, minus some. The sample has about 250,000 clones; 75% to 90% are singletons. Input material: PBMCs or T cells enriched from blood (not recorded which). The origin of the receptors is a woman between 40 and 50 years old who had been exposed to COVID-19.

This chain uses TRBV6-5 with TRBJ1-1; unclear D gene. V was clipped by 0 bases and J by 6 bases, with 8 bases between them. The CDR3 consists of 13 residues. CDR1 and CDR2 (germline): MNHEY, SVGAGI. The CDR3 DNA reads as TGTGCCAGCAGTTACTCGAGTTCCGCTGAAGCTTTCTTT. Amino acids: CASSYSSSAEAFF.

This chain links TRBV29-1 with TRBJ1-2; 7 nucleotides agree with TRBD1. The CDR3 is 12 residues long. V was clipped by 7 bases and J by 3 bases; unmatched bases: 5. Germline V lookup: CDR1 SQVTM, CDR2 ANQGSEA. In DNA, the CDR3 is TGCAGCGGATCCGGGACAGACTATGGCTACACCTTC. It translates to CSGSGTDYGYTF.

The chain combines TRBV4-3 with TRBJ2-1, with no clear D. CDR1 is LGHNA, CDR2 YSLEER, per germline. Trimming took off 1 base at V and 3 bases at J, with 13 bases between the two ends. The CDR3 totals 16 residues. The CDR3 protein is CASSQGWAGLYNEQFF. The CDR3 coding sequence is TGCGCCAGCAGCCAAGGTTGGGCCGGTCTCTACAATGAGCAGTTCTTC.

J is TRBJ2-7 and V is TRBV7-9; possibly TRBD1 for D (5 bases). In germline, CDR1 is SEHNR, CDR2 FQNEAQ (reference sequence). V was pared by 5 bases and J by 5 bases, with 19 bases between. The CDR3 has 15 amino acids. The CDR3 sequence: CASSPTGSLADEQYF. The CDR3 DNA reads as TGTGCCAGCAGCCCCACAGGATCTTTGGCGGACGAGCAGTACTTC.

The DNA of the CDR3 is TGTGCCAGCTCACTCCGGGACAGGGAAAATTCACCCCTCCACTTT. Translated: CASSLRDRENSPLHF. The J gene is TRBJ1-6, the V gene TRBV18, with 9 bases matching TRBD1. The CDR3 runs to 15 residues. Germline V lookup: CDR1 KGHSH, CDR2 LQKENI. Trimming took 4 bases from V and 7 from J; bases not matched to a gene: 5.

J is TRBJ1-5 and V is TRBV19; weak D call: TRBD1 (6 bases). Trimming pared 3 bases from V and 4 bases from J, leaving 13 bases between. Germline CDR1 LNHDA, CDR2 SQIVND (reference sequence). The CDR3 length is 15 residues. The CDR3 spells CASSIGQGQNQPQHF. The CDR3 DNA sequence: TGTGCCAGTAGTATCGGCCAGGGGCAAAATCAGCCCCAGCATTTT.

This chain uses TRBV18 with TRBJ2-3, with TRBD1 matching 7 bases. This CDR3 contains 15 residues. Germline V CDR1 and CDR2: KGHSH, LQKENI. V was clipped by 3 bases and J by 2 bases; unmatched bases: 5. DNA for the CDR3: TGTGCCAGCTCACCGACAGGGTTTAACACAGATACGCAGTATTTT. Amino acids: CASSPTGFNTDTQYF.

The gene calls are TRBV2 and TRBJ2-7, with 8 nucleotides matching TRBD1. V trimming: 11 bases; J trimming: 2 bases; junction bases outside the gene matches: 8. From germline, CDR1 is SNHLY and CDR2 FYNNEI. This CDR3 is 13 amino acids long. The CDR3 here is CAPGGTGPYEQYF. CDR3 in DNA: TGTGCCCCAGGGGGGACAGGCCCCTACGAGCAGTACTTC.

The chain joins TRBV20-1 to TRBJ2-1, with TRBD2 identical over 13 bases. CDR3 length: 15 residues. J was trimmed by 8 bases and V by 3 bases; bases with no gene match: 7. CDR1 is DFQATT, CDR2 SNEGSKA, per germline (reference sequence). The CDR3 coding sequence is TGCAGTGCTAGTGTCGGGACTAGCGGGGTGCATGAGCAGTTCTTC. Protein product: CSASVGTSGVHEQFF.

The chain carries TRBV12-3 or TRBV12-4 and TRBJ1-1, with D maybe TRBD1 (6 bases). With 5 bases removed from V and 11 bases from J, the gap between germline ends came to 18 bases. The CDR3 contains 13 residues. Here the CDR3 reads CASSPWLGAGAFF. In DNA, the CDR3 is TGTGCCAGCAGTCCGTGGTTGGGGGCGGGTGCTTTCTTT.

This chain links TRBV6-6 with TRBJ1-5; TRBD1 agrees at 7 bases. Germline CDR1 and CDR2: MNHNY and SVGAGI (reference sequence). Trimming at V came to 2 bases and at J to 4 bases, leaving 8 bases not matched to a gene. The CDR3 runs 16 residues. CDR3 coding DNA: TGTGCCAGCAGTTACCCCCGACAGGGTCAAAATCAGCCCCAGCATTTT. Translating it yields CASSYPRQGQNQPQHF.

J is TRBJ1-1 and V is TRBV7-3; D is uncertain. CDR3 length: 15 residues. Germline V gives CDR1 SGHTA, CDR2 FQGTGA. Trimming left V 3 bases short and J 2 bases short, with 13 bases between. The CDR3 DNA reads TGTGCCAGCAGCTTGGTATCGGGAGGAAACACTGAAGCTTTCTTT. This encodes CASSLVSGGNTEAFF.

DNA of the CDR3: TGCGCCAGCAGCTTGGGCGAAGGGGTAAACTCACCCCTCCACTTT. Translation gives CASSLGEGVNSPLHF. The gene calls are TRBV5-1 and TRBJ1-6; D possibly corresponds to TRBD1 (5 bases). Germline CDR1 SGHRS, CDR2 YFSETQ. The CDR3 runs 15 residues. V lost 0 bases to trimming and J lost 10 bases, with 14 bases between them.

The V call is TRBV5-4, the J call TRBJ1-6; D is ambiguous. This CDR3 is 15 amino acids long. Per germline, CDR1 SGHNT and CDR2 YYREEE (reference sequence). Between the trimmed V and J ends, which lost 1 base and 0 bases, there was a span of 5 bases. The CDR3 DNA reads TGTGCCAGCAGCTTGTCGAGCTCCTATAATTCACCCCTCCACTTT. Protein sequence: CASSLSSSYNSPLHF.

This chain links TRBV29-1 with TRBJ2-4; D gene unclear. CDR1 and CDR2 (germline): SQVTM, ANQGSEA. CDR3 length: 13 amino acids. The germline V and J ends were trimmed by 4 bases and 5 bases, with 12 bases remaining between them. The CDR3 nucleotides are TGCAGCGTTGGAGGCCGAAACCAAAACATTCAGTACTTC. Its translation is CSVGGRNQNIQYF.

On this clone itself: Germline is not matched at one junction end, which may reflect a read error. The chain joins TRBV5-1 to TRBJ1-3; weak D call: TRBD1 (6 bases). The CDR3 length is 18 residues. CDR1 is SGHRS and CDR2 is YFSETQ in the germline V gene. In DNA, the CDR3 is TGTGCCAGCAGCCCAGGTCCGACGGGGGGGCAATCTGGAAACACCATATATTTT. Protein product: CASSPGPTGGQSGNTIYF. The entire variable domain, with the rest obtained from reference TRBV5-1 and TRBJ1-3, is as follows: KAGVTQTPRYLIKTRGQQVTLSCSPISGHRSVSWYQQTPGQGLQFLFEYFSETQRNKGNFPGRFSGRQFSNSRSEMNVSTLELGDSALYLCASSPGPTGGQSGNTIYFGEGSWLTVV.

The chain links TRBV2 to TRBJ1-2, with 7 bases aligning to TRBD1. Germline CDR1 SNHLY, CDR2 FYNNEI. The CDR3 spans 14 residues. The junction had 8 bases not matched to a gene; V was cut back by 6 bases and J by 4 bases. CDR3 nucleotides: TGTGCCAGCAGCCGGGACAGCAGCCTCTATGGCTACACCTTC. Residues: CASSRDSSLYGYTF.

The V call is TRBV12-3 or TRBV12-4, the J call TRBJ1-3, with D hard to call. This CDR3 contains 11 residues. Trimming removed 3 bases at V and 7 bases at J, with 4 bases between. The CDR3, as DNA: TGTGCCAGCAGTTTCGGGAACACCATATATTTT. It translates to CASSFGNTIYF.